The next 28 T cell receptor beta chains were all read from a single sample in a study of CD8 T cells in ankylosing spondylitis. TCRdb re-analysed the 5' RACE reads in MiXCR, keeping a single row per CDR3 protein. The repertoire includes some 200,000 distinct CDR3 sequences, under 30% of them detected once, and about 6.2% sits in the top ten. The sequenced sample was blood, either unsorted or a sorted T cell fraction (not recorded which). Receptor source: a male donor with ankylosing spondylitis or in good health (not recorded which).

The chain couples TRBV20-1 to TRBJ2-3; 11 positions match TRBD2. Germline CDR1 reads DFQATT; CDR2 reads SNEGSKA (reference sequence). V shed 2 bases and J 4 bases; nucleotides not matched to a gene: 8. The CDR3 length is 16 residues. The CDR3 is CSARLAGGGGADTQYF. Here the CDR3 DNA reads TGCAGTGCTAGACTAGCGGGAGGAGGTGGGGCAGATACGCAGTATTTT.

The rearrangement links TRBV5-1 to TRBJ2-4, with TRBD1 matching over 10 bases. From germline, CDR1 is SGHRS and CDR2 YFSETQ. This CDR3 contains 12 residues. The junction had 3 bases not matched to a gene; V was cut back by 7 bases and J by 8 bases. The CDR3 loop reads CASGGQGDIQYF. CDR3 nucleotides: TGCGCCAGCGGCGGACAGGGGGACATTCAGTACTTC.

This clonotype was observed a single time. Mismatch with germline at one junction end may stem from a read error. The rearrangement links TRBV10-3 to TRBJ2-1; 11 bases line up with TRBD2. This CDR3 is built from 16 residues. CDR1 is ENHRY, CDR2 SYGVKD, per germline. The CDR3 loop is CAISERGTSGTNEQFF. DNA for the CDR3: TGTGCCATTAGTGAGCGGGGGACTAGCGGTACCAATGAGCAGTTCTTC.

This clonotype was recorded at least ten times. The genes are TRBV24-1 and TRBJ2-3; D gene unclear. Germline V gives CDR1 KGHDR, CDR2 SFDVKD. The CDR3 is made up of 16 amino acids. Between the trimmed V and J ends, which lost 2 bases and 2 bases, there was a span of 13 bases. The CDR3 is CATSDSRMGYTDTQYF. CDR3 DNA sequence: TGTGCCACCAGTGATTCCCGCATGGGGTACACAGATACGCAGTATTTT.

There are many counts of this clonotype. V and J are TRBV12-3 or TRBV12-4 and TRBJ2-5; the D is unclear. V lost 8 bases and J lost 4, with 11 bases in between. The CDR3 sequence is 12 residues long. This CDR3 reads CASGSDVETQYF. In DNA, the CDR3 is TGTGCCAGCGGTTCAGACGTAGAGACCCAGTACTTC.

The rearrangement links TRBV4-2 to TRBJ2-1, with 15 bases identical to TRBD2. The ends lost 1 base at V and 7 bases at J; junction bases unmatched: 5. There are 17 residues in the CDR3. Germline CDR1 and CDR2: LGHNA and YNFKEQ. CDR3 loop: CASSQGTSGRVRNEQFF. The CDR3 DNA reads TGTGCCAGCAGCCAAGGGACTAGCGGGAGGGTTAGGAATGAGCAGTTCTTC.

This sequence joins TRBV4-1 and TRBJ2-3; 8 bases agree with TRBD2. CDR1 and CDR2 from the germline V gene are MGHRA and YSYEKL. V gave up 3 bases and J gave up 4 bases; unmatched junction bases: 12. The CDR3 consists of 17 residues. As DNA, the CDR3 is TGCGCCAGCAGCCAGGCCCGACTAGCGCAGAGGCCAGATACGCAGTATTTT. It translates to CASSQARLAQRPDTQYF.

The V gene is TRBV5-1, the J gene TRBJ2-5; D not certain. V was trimmed by 1 base and J by 5 bases, leaving 12 bases between them. This CDR3 has 14 amino acids. Germline CDR1 is SGHRS and CDR2 is YFSETQ. The CDR3 here is CASSLPTSQETQYF. For the CDR3, the DNA is TGCGCCAGCAGCTTGCCTACCTCCCAGGAGACCCAGTACTTC.

Many counts were recorded for this clonotype. J is TRBJ2-2 and V is TRBV5-1, with 8 positions matching TRBD2. CDR3 length equals 17 residues. CDR1 and CDR2 from the germline V gene are SGHRS and YFSETQ. Losses at the gene ends were 3 bases for V and 5 bases for J; bases not matched to a gene: 12. CDR3 loop: CASSSTTSGGGTGELFF. As DNA, the CDR3 is TGCGCCAGCAGCTCGACCACTAGCGGAGGTGGAACCGGGGAGCTGTTTTTT. The full variable domain, rest sourced from reference TRBV5-1 and TRBJ2-2, is KAGVTQTPRYLIKTRGQQVTLSCSPISGHRSVSWYQQTPGQGLQFLFEYFSETQRNKGNFPGRFSGRQFSNSRSEMNVSTLELGDSALYLCASSSTTSGGGTGELFFGEGSRLTVL.

This clonotype showed up many times. The genes are TRBV4-2 and TRBJ2-5; 8 bases are a match to TRBD1. This CDR3 comprises 16 residues. V was pared by 4 bases and J by 2 bases, with 9 bases of the junction left unmatched. Germline V gene sequence: CDR1 LGHNA, CDR2 YNFKEQ. CDR3 residues: CASSPTADRAQETQYF. The CDR3 bases are TGTGCCAGCAGCCCGACAGCGGACAGGGCACAAGAGACCCAGTACTTC.

The rearrangement uses TRBV10-2 and TRBJ2-1; 7 bases map to TRBD1. Per the germline V gene, CDR1 is WSHSY and CDR2 is SAAADI. The CDR3 has 12 amino acids. V lost 6 bases, J lost 7 bases, and 3 bases stayed unmatched. The CDR3 DNA follows: TGCGCCAGCAGGGACAGGACGAATGAGCAGTTCTTC. Translating gives CASRDRTNEQFF.

This clonotype was seen a handful of times. This chain uses TRBV5-1 with TRBJ2-6, with D hard to call. V gave up 5 bases and J gave up 2 bases, with 8 bases separating them. From germline, CDR1 is SGHRS and CDR2 YFSETQ. The CDR3 has 14 residues. CDR3 DNA sequence: TGCGCCAGCAGGTCCGTTCCTGGGGCCAACGTCCTGACTTTC. It yields the protein CASRSVPGANVLTF. Together with reference TRBV5-1 and TRBJ2-6, the CDR3 gives the full variable domain: KAGVTQTPRYLIKTRGQQVTLSCSPISGHRSVSWYQQTPGQGLQFLFEYFSETQRNKGNFPGRFSGRQFSNSRSEMNVSTLELGDSALYLCASRSVPGANVLTFGAGSRLTVL.

The chain links TRBV20-1 to TRBJ2-1; D uncertain. Trimming stripped 5 bases from V and 5 bases from J, with 7 bases between. Per germline, CDR1 DFQATT and CDR2 SNEGSKA (reference sequence). This CDR3 is built from 11 residues. The CDR3 sequence: CSAGRNNEQFF. The CDR3 coding sequence is TGCAGTGCTGGCAGGAACAATGAGCAGTTCTTC.

The gene calls are TRBV9 and TRBJ2-3; 9 bases line up with TRBD2. V lost 3 bases, J lost 1 base, and 3 bases stayed unmatched. In germline, CDR1 is SGDLS, CDR2 YYNGEE. This CDR3 comprises 15 residues. The CDR3 DNA is TGTGCCAGCAGCGAGAGGACTAGCGGCACAGATACGCAGTATTTT. This gives the protein CASSERTSGTDTQYF. The full variable domain, in which reference TRBV9 and TRBJ2-3 provide the parts outside the CDR3, is DSGVTQTPKHLITATGQRVTLRCSPRSGDLSVYWYQQSLDQGLQFLIQYYNGEERAKGNILERFSAQQFPDLHSELNLSSLELGDSALYFCASSERTSGTDTQYFGPGTRLTVL.

Here the CDR3 reads CASSLDGRETQYF. The CDR3 nucleotides are TGTGCCAGCAGCTTAGATGGGAGAGAGACCCAGTACTTC. J is TRBJ2-5 and V is TRBV13; tentatively, D is TRBD2 (5 bases). CDR1 and CDR2 (germline): PRHDT, FYEKMQ (reference sequence). V lost 1 base and J 4 bases, leaving 7 bases between the germline ends. The CDR3 covers 13 residues.

The table lists this clonotype with many counts. The gene calls are TRBV7-9 and TRBJ1-2; 7 bases match TRBD1. From germline, CDR1 is SEHNR and CDR2 FQNEAQ (reference sequence). J lost 8 bases, V lost 5 bases, and 20 bases had no gene match. The CDR3 totals 17 residues. In nucleotides, the CDR3 is TGTGCCAGCAGCCCGTTTTTGGACCCCGGGACAGACAGGGGCTACACCTTC. It is translated as CASSPFLDPGTDRGYTF.

This clonotype was seen just once. The genes are TRBV4-2 and TRBJ2-1, with 10 bases aligning to TRBD1. The CDR3 runs 15 residues. The V gene end was trimmed by 0 bases and the J gene end by 7 bases; junction bases not matched to a gene: 3. The germline CDR1 and CDR2 sequences are LGHNA and YNFKEQ. CDR3 bases: TGTGCCAGCAGCCAAGATCGACAGGGGGCGAATGAGCAGTTCTTC. Translation: CASSQDRQGANEQFF.

This clonotype was recorded many times. The chain employs TRBV27 and TRBJ1-4, with TRBD1 as a possible D gene (6 bases). V was shortened by 5 bases and J by 7 bases, with 17 bases between the two germline ends. CDR1 is MNHEY and CDR2 is SMNVEV in the germline V gene (reference sequence). The CDR3 sequence is 15 residues long. CDR3 coding DNA: TGTGCCAGCAGTCTTAGGCAGGGGAGGGGTGAAAAACTGTTTTTT. Translated: CASSLRQGRGEKLFF. The whole variable domain, filled in from reference TRBV27 and TRBJ1-4, reads EAQVTQNPRYLITVTGKKLTVTCSQNMNHEYMSWYRQDPGLGLRQIYYSMNVEVTDKGDVPEGYKVSRKEKRNFPLILESPSPNQTSLYFCASSLRQGRGEKLFFGSGTQLSVL.

The chain couples TRBV6-4 to TRBJ1-1; 7 positions match TRBD1. The V gene end was trimmed by 4 bases and the J gene end by 4 bases; junction bases not matched to a gene: 6. This CDR3 has 14 amino acids. Germline assignment: CDR1 MRHNA and CDR2 SNTAGT. In DNA, the CDR3 is TGTGCCAGCAGTGCCTTAGGGGGCGGCACTGAAGCTTTCTTT. This gives the protein CASSALGGGTEAFF.

At least ten counts were recorded for this clonotype. The chain uses TRBV29-1 and TRBJ2-3, with 10 positions matching TRBD2. This CDR3 comprises 15 residues. V gave up 5 bases and J gave up 3 bases; unmatched junction bases: 8. CDR1 is SQVTM, CDR2 ANQGSEA, per germline. The CDR3 is CSVIAGTSETDTQYF. The CDR3 DNA sequence: TGCAGCGTTATCGCCGGGACTAGCGAAACAGATACGCAGTATTTT.

This clonotype was detected many times. The rearrangement links TRBV12-3 or TRBV12-4 to TRBJ2-3; D remains unclear. Trimming shortened V by 5 bases and J by 0 bases, and 9 bases separated the two germline ends. The CDR3 is 14 residues long. The CDR3 here is CASSPGGSTDTQYF. The CDR3 region has the DNA TGTGCCAGCAGTCCTGGCGGTAGCACAGATACGCAGTATTTT.

This clonotype has at least ten counts. This chain links TRBV29-1 with TRBJ2-7; weak D call: TRBD1 (5 bases). Trimming removed 7 bases from V and 2 bases from J, with 12 bases in between. CDR3 size: 12 residues. The germline V gene has CDR1 SQVTM and CDR2 ANQGSEA. CDR3 residues: CSAKTATYEQYF. The DNA for the CDR3 is TGCAGCGCCAAGACAGCCACCTACGAGCAGTACTTC.

This chain links TRBV6-1 with TRBJ1-2; D is ambiguous. The CDR3 extends over 13 amino acids. Germline CDR1 and CDR2: MNHNS and SASEGT. The germline V and J ends were trimmed by 4 bases and 3 bases, with 9 bases remaining between them. The DNA of the CDR3 is TGTGCCAGCAGTGGAGAGTGGGACTATGGCTACACCTTC. Translated: CASSGEWDYGYTF.

This clonotype was seen a single time. This chain connects TRBV20-1 to TRBJ2-3; D possibly corresponds to TRBD2 (6 bases). Germline-derived CDR1 and CDR2 are DFQATT and SNEGSKA (reference sequence). The CDR3 loop spans 12 amino acids. The V and J ends lost 8 bases and 1 base respectively, with 10 bases between them. CDR3 DNA sequence: TGCAGTCCGCGGGGTGGCACAGATACGCAGTATTTT. This codes for CSPRGGTDTQYF.

There are many counts of this clonotype. This chain's CDR3 is CSASLQGVNTEAFF. The DNA for the CDR3 is TGCAGTGCTAGTTTGCAGGGGGTAAACACTGAAGCTTTCTTT. This chain joins TRBV20-1 and TRBJ1-1; 7 bases match TRBD1. This CDR3 has 14 residues. Germline loops: CDR1 DFQATT, CDR2 SNEGSKA (reference sequence). The J segment lost 2 bases and the V segment lost 3 bases, leaving 6 bases of the junction unmatched.

This clonotype was counted between two and nine times. The V gene is TRBV5-1, the J gene TRBJ2-1; 8 nucleotides agree with TRBD2. This CDR3 spans 15 amino acids. V gave up 2 bases and J gave up 3 bases; unmatched junction bases: 4. Germline lookup yields CDR1 SGHRS and CDR2 YFSETQ. CDR3 sequence reads: CASSLAGAIYNEQFF. In DNA, the CDR3 is TGCGCCAGCAGCTTAGCGGGAGCAATCTACAATGAGCAGTTCTTC.

This clonotype has a handful of counts. The junction departs from the called germline gene at one end, perhaps through a read error. The J gene is TRBJ2-1, the V gene TRBV20-1, with TRBD2 identical over 12 bases. Germline CDR1 DFQATT, CDR2 SNEGSKA (reference sequence). The CDR3 runs 17 residues. The CDR3 bases are TGCTGTGCTAGAGCTCAAATACTAGCGGGAGGCAACAATGAGCAGTTCTTC. Encoded protein: CCARAQILAGGNNEQFF.

In its sample, this clonotype was seen a few times. The chain recombines TRBV5-5 with TRBJ2-7, with TRBD1 matching 9 bases. V gave up 4 bases and J gave up 6 bases; unmatched junction bases: 17. CDR1 and CDR2 (germline): SGHKS, YYEKEE (reference sequence). This CDR3 comprises 17 residues. This chain's CDR3 is CASSPGQGPLSLGEQYF. Written as DNA, the CDR3 is TGTGCCAGCAGCCCGGGACAGGGCCCTCTTAGTCTGGGCGAGCAGTACTTC.